This TCR beta chain was sequenced in a study of cytomegalovirus exposure and HLA in healthy donors. Germline V gene data show CDR1 as LGHNA and CDR2 as YSLEER. V lost 4 bases and J lost 8; bases outside the gene matches: 20. There are 18 residues in the CDR3. Primers included in the PCR were 60 Vbeta and 13 Jbeta primers. Assay: immunoSEQ multiplex PCR; the TCRdb copy retains only in-frame clones and omits some. The profile covers around 150,000 clones, with about 80% appearing a single time and 5% to 5.5% taken by the ten largest. Sequencing was done on a sample of PBMCs. This rearrangement joins TRBV4-3 to TRBJ1-2; 9 bases agree with TRBD1. The sequence was collected from a male donor in good health and CMV-seronegative. The CDR3 sequence is CASSRDPGTGNWVGGYTF. The CDR3 region has the DNA TGCGCCAGCAGCCGAGACCCCGGGACAGGGAATTGGGTGGGAGGCTACACCTTC.